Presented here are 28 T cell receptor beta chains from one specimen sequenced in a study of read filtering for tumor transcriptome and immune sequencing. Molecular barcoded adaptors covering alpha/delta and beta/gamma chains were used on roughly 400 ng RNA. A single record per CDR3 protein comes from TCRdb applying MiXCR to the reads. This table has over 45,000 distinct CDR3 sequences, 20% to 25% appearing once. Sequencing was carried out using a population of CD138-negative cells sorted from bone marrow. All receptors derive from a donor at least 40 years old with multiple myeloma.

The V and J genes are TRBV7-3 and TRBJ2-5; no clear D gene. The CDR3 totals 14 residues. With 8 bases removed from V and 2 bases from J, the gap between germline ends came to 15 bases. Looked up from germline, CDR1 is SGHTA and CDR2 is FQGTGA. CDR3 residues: CASGPNSLQETQYF. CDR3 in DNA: TGTGCCAGCGGCCCGAACAGCTTACAAGAGACCCAGTACTTC.

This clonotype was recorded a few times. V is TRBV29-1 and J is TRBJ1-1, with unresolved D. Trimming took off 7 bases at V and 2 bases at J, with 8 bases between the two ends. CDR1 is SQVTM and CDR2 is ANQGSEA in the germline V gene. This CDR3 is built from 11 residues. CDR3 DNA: TGCAGCGGGGCCCAAAACACTGAAGCTTTCTTT. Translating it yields CSGAQNTEAFF.

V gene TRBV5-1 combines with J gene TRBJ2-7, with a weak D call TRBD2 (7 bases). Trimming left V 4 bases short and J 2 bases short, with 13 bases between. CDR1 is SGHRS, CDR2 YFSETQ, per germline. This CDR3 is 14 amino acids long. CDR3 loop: CASSPREGAYEQYF. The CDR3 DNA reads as TGCGCCAGCAGCCCGAGGGAGGGGGCCTACGAGCAGTACTTC.

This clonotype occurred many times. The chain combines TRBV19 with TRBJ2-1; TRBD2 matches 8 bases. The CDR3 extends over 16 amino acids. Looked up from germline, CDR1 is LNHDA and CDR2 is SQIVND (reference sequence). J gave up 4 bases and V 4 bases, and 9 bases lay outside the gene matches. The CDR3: CASSKDGGASYNEQFF. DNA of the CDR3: TGTGCCAGTAGTAAAGACGGGGGGGCATCGTACAATGAGCAGTTCTTC.

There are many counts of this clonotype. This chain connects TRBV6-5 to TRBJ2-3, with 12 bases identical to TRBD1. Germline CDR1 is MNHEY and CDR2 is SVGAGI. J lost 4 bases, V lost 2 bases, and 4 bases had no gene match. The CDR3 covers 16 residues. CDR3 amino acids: CASSYRGQGAADTQYF. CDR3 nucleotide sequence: TGTGCCAGCAGTTACCGGGGACAGGGGGCAGCAGATACGCAGTATTTT.

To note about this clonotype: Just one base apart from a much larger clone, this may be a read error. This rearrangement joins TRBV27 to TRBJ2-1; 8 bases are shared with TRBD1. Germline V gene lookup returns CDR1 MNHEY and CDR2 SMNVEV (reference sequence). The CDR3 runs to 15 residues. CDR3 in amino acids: CAGSLSRTGYNEQFF. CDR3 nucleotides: TGTGCCGGCAGTTTATCCCGGACAGGGTACAATGAGCAGTTCTTC.

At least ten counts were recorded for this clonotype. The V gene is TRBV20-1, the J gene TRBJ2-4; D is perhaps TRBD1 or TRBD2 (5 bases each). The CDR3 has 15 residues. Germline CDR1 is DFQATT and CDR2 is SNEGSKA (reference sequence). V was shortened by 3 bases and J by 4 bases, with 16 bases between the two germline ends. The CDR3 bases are TGCAGTGCTAGTCTTTGGGGGACGGCGAAAAACATTCAGTACTTC. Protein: CSASLWGTAKNIQYF.

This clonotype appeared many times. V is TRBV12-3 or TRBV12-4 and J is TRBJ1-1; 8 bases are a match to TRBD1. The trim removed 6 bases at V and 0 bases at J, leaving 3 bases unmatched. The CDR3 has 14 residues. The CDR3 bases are TGTGCCAGCAGGGAGACAGGGGTGAACACTGAAGCTTTCTTT. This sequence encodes CASRETGVNTEAFF.

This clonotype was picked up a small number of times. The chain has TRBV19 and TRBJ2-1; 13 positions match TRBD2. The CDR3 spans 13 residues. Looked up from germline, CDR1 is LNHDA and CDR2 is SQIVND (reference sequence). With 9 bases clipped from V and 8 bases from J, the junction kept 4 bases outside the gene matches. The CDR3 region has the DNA TGTGCCAGCGGACTAGCGGGAGTCGATGAGCAGTTCTTC. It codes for CASGLAGVDEQFF.

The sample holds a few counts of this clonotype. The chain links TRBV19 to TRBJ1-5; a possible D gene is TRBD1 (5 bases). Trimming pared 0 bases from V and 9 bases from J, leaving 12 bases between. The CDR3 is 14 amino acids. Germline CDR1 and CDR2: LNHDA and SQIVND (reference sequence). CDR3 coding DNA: TGTGCCAGTAGTATAGATCGGGGGGAGCCGCCCCAGCATTTT. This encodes CASSIDRGEPPQHF.

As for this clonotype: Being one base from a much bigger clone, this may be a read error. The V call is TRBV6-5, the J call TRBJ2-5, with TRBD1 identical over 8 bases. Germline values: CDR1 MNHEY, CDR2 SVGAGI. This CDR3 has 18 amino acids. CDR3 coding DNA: TGTGCCAGCTGTTACCCCCGCCTAGTGACAGGGGCGGTGGAGACCCAGTACTTC. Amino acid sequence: CASCYPRLVTGAVETQYF.

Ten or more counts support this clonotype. CDR3: CSAAGLAGGPGMNEQFF. CDR3 sequence (DNA): TGCAGTGCCGCGGGACTAGCGGGGGGGCCGGGAATGAATGAGCAGTTCTTC. V is TRBV20-1 and J is TRBJ2-1; 16 bases are shared with TRBD2. Trimming at V came to 6 bases and at J to 7 bases, leaving 12 bases not matched to a gene. CDR1 DFQATT and CDR2 SNEGSKA come from the germline V gene (reference sequence). This CDR3 has 17 amino acids.

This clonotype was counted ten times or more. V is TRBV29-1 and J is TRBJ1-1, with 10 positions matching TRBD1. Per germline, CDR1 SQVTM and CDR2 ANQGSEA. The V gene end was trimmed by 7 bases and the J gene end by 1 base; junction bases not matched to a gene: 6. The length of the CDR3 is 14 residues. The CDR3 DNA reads TGCAGCGGTCGACAGGGGGCCCCGAACACTGAAGCTTTCTTT. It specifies CSGRQGAPNTEAFF.

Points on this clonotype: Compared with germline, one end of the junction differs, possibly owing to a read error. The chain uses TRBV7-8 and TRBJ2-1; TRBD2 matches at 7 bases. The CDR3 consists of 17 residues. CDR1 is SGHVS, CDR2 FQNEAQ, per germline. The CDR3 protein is CASSLSGGSPLYNERFF. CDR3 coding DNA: TGTGCCAGCAGCTTATCTGGCGGGAGCCCTCTCTACAATGAGCGGTTCTTC.

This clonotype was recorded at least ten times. The CDR3, as DNA: TGTGCCAGCAGACGCAGGGGAATTGAGTCTGGGGCCAACGTCCTGACTTTC. Translation gives CASRRRGIESGANVLTF. The chain has TRBV5-5 and TRBJ2-6; TRBD1 might be the D (6 bases). Trimming stripped 5 bases from V and 1 base from J, with 16 bases between. There are 17 residues in the CDR3. Per germline, CDR1 SGHKS and CDR2 YYEKEE (reference sequence).

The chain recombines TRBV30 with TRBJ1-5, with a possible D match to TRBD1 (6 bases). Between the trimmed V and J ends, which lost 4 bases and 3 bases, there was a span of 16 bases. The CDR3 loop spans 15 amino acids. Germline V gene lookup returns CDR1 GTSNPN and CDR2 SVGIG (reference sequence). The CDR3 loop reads CAWTKGGGSNQPQHF. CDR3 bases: TGTGCCTGGACAAAAGGAGGGGGTTCCAATCAGCCCCAGCATTTT.

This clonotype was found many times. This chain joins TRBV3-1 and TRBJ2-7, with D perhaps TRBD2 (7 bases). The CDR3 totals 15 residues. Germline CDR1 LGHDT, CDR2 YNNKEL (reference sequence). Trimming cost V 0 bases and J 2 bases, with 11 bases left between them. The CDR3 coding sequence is TGTGCCAGCAGCCAAGAAGGGGGGGAACCCTACGAGCAGTACTTC. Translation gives CASSQEGGEPYEQYF.

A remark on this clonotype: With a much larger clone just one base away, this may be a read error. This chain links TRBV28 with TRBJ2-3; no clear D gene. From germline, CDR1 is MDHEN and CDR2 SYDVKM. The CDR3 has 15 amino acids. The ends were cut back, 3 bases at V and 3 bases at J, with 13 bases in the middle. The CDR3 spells CASSLDATATDTQYF. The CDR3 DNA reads TGTGCCAGCAGTTTGGATGCCACGGCGACAGATACGCAGTATTTT.

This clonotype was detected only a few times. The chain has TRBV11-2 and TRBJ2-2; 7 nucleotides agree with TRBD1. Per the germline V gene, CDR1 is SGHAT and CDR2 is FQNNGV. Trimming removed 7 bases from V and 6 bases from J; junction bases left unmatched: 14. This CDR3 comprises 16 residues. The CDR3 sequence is CASIGPGGMTSGELFF. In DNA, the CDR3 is TGTGCCAGCATCGGCCCAGGGGGAATGACTTCCGGGGAGCTGTTTTTT. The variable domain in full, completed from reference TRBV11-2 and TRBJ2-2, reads EAGVAQSPRYKIIEKRQSVAFWCNPISGHATLYWYQQILGQGPKLLIQFQNNGVVDDSQLPKDRFSAERLKGVDSTLKIQPAKLEDSAVYLCASIGPGGMTSGELFFGEGSRLTVL.

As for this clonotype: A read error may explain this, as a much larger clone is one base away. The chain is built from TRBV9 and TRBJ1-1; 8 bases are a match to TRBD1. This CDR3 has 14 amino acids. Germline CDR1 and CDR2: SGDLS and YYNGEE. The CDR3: CAGSAQGERTEAFF. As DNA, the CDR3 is TGTGCCGGCAGCGCACAGGGGGAGCGCACTGAAGCTTTCTTT.

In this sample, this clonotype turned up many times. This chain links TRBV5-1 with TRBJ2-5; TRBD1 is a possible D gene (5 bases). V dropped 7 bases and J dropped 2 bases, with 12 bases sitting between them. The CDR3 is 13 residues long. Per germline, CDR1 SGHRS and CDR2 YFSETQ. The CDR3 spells CASRQWGQETQYF. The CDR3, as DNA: TGCGCCAGCCGACAGTGGGGTCAAGAGACCCAGTACTTC.

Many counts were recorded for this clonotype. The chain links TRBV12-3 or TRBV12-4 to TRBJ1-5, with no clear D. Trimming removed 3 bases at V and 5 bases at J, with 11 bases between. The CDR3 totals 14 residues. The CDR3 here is CASSLRAGDQPQHF. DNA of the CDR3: TGTGCCAGCAGTTTGAGGGCCGGCGATCAGCCCCAGCATTTT.

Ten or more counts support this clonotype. The CDR3 sequence: CASSSQMAGGPGEQFF. DNA for the CDR3: TGTGCCAGCAGTTCCCAAATGGCGGGGGGGCCGGGGGAGCAGTTCTTC. The rearrangement joins TRBV28 to TRBJ2-1; 9 bases align to TRBD2. The CDR3 runs 16 residues. Germline values: CDR1 MDHEN, CDR2 SYDVKM. J gave up 10 bases and V 4 bases, and 14 bases lay outside the gene matches.

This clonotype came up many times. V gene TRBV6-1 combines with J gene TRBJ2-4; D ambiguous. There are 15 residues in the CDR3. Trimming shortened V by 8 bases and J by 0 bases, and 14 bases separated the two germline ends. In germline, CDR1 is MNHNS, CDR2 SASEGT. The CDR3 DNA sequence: TGTGCCAGCCGCGTCACGTCCCAAGCCAAAAACATTCAGTACTTC. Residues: CASRVTSQAKNIQYF.

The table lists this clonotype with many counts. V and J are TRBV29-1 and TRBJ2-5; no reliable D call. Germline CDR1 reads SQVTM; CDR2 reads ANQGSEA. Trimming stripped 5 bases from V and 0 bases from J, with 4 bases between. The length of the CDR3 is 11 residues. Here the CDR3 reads CSVRDQETQYF. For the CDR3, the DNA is TGCAGCGTTCGAGACCAAGAGACCCAGTACTTC.

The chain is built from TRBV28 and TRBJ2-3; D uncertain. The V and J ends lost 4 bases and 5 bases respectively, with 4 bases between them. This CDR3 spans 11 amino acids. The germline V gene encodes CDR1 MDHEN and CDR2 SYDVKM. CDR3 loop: CASSSGDTQYF. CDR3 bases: TGTGCCAGCAGTTCGGGAGATACGCAGTATTTT.

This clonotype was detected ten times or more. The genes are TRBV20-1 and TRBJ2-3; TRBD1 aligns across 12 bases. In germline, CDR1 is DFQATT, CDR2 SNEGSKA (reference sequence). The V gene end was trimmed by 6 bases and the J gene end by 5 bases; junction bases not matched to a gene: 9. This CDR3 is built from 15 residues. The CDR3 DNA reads TGCAGTGCCACTACCGGGACAGGGGGCGAAGATACGCAGTATTTT. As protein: CSATTGTGGEDTQYF.

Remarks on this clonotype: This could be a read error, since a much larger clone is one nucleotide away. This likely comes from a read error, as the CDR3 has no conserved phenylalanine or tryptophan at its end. CDR3: CSARGQSNTGELFS. The DNA for the CDR3 is TGCAGCGCCCGCGGACAGTCGAACACCGGGGAGCTGTTTTCT. The chain carries TRBV29-1 and TRBJ2-2; D possibly corresponds to TRBD1 (6 bases). The CDR3 spans 14 residues. Germline CDR1 and CDR2: SQVTM and ANQGSEA. V was clipped by 7 bases and J by 0 bases, with 12 bases between them.